The clone carrying this TCR beta chain was observed a handful of times. As yet, its antigen is unknown. Germline V gene sequence: CDR1 SEHNR, CDR2 FQNEAQ (reference sequence). The V gene lost 5 bases and the J gene lost 8 bases, with 27 bases spanning the gap. The CDR3 is made up of 17 amino acids. The sample originates from a study of T cell repertoires in cytomegalovirus infection. Study-wide background: TCR beta signatures that were public indicated CMV infection and matching HLA type.

Each CDR3 protein is one row after TCRdb ran MiXCR on the reads. In the table there are approximately 730,000 distinct CDR3 sequences, roughly 29% of which are singletons. The sample was cultured CD8+ T cells from PBMCs, taken from culture after CMV antigen stimulation. The chain couples TRBV7-9 to TRBJ1-2, with D unresolved. The sequence was collected from a human donor in good health (CMV status not recorded). Some clones in this sample may be carry-over from other donors' samples. This chain's CDR3 is CASSGNLQADGGKGYTF. The DNA for the CDR3 is TGTGCCAGCAGCGGCAACCTCCAAGCGGACGGCGGAAAAGGCTACACCTTC.